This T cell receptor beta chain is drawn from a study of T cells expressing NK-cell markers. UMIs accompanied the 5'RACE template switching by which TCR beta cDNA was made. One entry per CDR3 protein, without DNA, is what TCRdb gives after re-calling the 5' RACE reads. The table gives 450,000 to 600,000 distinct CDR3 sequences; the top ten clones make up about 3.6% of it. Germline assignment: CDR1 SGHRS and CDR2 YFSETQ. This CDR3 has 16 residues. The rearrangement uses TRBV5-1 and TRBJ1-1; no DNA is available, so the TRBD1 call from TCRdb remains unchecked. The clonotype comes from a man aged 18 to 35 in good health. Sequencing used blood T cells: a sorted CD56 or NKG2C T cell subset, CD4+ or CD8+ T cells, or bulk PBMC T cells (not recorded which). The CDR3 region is CASSAFGVDSNIEAFF. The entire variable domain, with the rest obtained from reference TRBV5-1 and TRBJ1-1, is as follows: KAGVTQTPRYLIKTRGQQVTLSCSPISGHRSVSWYQQTPGQGLQFLFEYFSETQRNKGNFPGRFSGRQFSNSRSEMNVSTLELGDSALYLCASSAFGVDSNIEAFFGQGTRLTVV.